Sequencing of this T cell receptor (beta chain) was carried out in a study of cytomegalovirus exposure and HLA in healthy donors. Study-level points and caveats: TCR beta sequences numbering 16,951 were associated with HLA alleles at 0.05 false discovery rate in a later analysis. A later analysis found that most CMV-associated TCR beta chains appeared HLA-restricted. Across donors, sequencing depth was assumed by presence/absence analyses to be roughly uniform.

PCR involved 60 Vbeta and 13 Jbeta primers. Using immunoSEQ multiplex PCR, the repertoire was profiled, and TCRdb retains in-frame clones only, with some absent. The table includes 95,000 to 100,000 clones, roughly three quarters detected once. This clone was seen a few times. Its antigen remains unknown. The source is a woman aged 55-70 years in good health and CMV-seronegative. The sequenced material came from PBMCs.

CDR3 in amino acids: CASSQGTSGRAVEQYF. For the CDR3, the DNA is TGCGCCAGCAGCCAAGGGACTAGCGGGAGGGCCGTCGAGCAGTACTTC. The chain is built from TRBV5-1 and TRBJ2-7; 16 bases line up with TRBD2. J lost 6 bases, V lost 4 bases, and 7 bases had no gene match. The CDR3 has 16 residues. The germline gives CDR1 SGHRS, CDR2 YFSETQ.